Shown below are 4 T cell receptor beta chains from a single sample sequenced in a study of CD8 T cells in ankylosing spondylitis. Using its own MiXCR run on the 5' RACE reads, TCRdb lists one record per CDR3 protein. This table has a few hundred thousand distinct CDR3 sequences, roughly 22% appearing once. Sample: blood, either unsorted or a sorted T cell fraction (not recorded which). These receptors were taken from a male donor with ankylosing spondylitis or in good health (not recorded which).

The gene calls are TRBV19 and TRBJ2-2; D remains ambiguous. V was clipped by 6 bases and J by 5 bases, with 19 bases between them. Germline lookup yields CDR1 LNHDA and CDR2 SQIVND (reference sequence). This CDR3 contains 16 residues. CDR3 sequence reads: CASRPQVLAVTGELFF. CDR3 coding DNA: TGTGCCAGTAGGCCTCAGGTGTTGGCGGTGACCGGGGAGCTGTTTTTT. The full variable domain, completed using reference TRBV19 and TRBJ2-2, is DGGITQSPKYLFRKEGQNVTLSCEQNLNHDAMYWYRQDPGQGLRLIYYSQIVNDFQKGDIAEGYSVSREKKESFPLTVTSAQKNPTAFYLCASRPQVLAVTGELFFGEGSRLTVL.

This clonotype was found a few times. The chain carries TRBV28 and TRBJ1-5; no reliable D call. Germline loops: CDR1 MDHEN, CDR2 SYDVKM. This CDR3 comprises 11 residues. Trimming stripped 9 bases from V and 5 bases from J, with 8 bases between. The CDR3 coding sequence is TGTGCCAGTTCGAGGTATCAGCCCCAGCATTTT. Amino acids: CASSRYQPQHF.

V is TRBV10-3 and J is TRBJ1-5; TRBD1 is a possible D gene (5 bases). This CDR3 has 16 residues. Trimming removed 3 bases from V and 2 bases from J, with 14 bases in between. Germline CDR1 and CDR2: ENHRY and SYGVKD. Here the CDR3 DNA reads TGTGCCATCAGTGAAATCGACGGGGGTGGCAATCAGCCCCAGCATTTT. This codes for CAISEIDGGGNQPQHF.

This clonotype was counted between two and nine times. V usage is TRBV29-1 and J usage is TRBJ2-2; 7 positions agree with TRBD1. This CDR3 contains 12 residues. V shed 7 bases and J 8 bases; nucleotides not matched to a gene: 7. CDR1 is SQVTM and CDR2 is ANQGSEA in the germline V gene. The CDR3 loop is CSARGTAGELFF. CDR3 bases: TGCAGCGCAAGAGGGACAGCTGGGGAGCTGTTTTTT.